Sequencing of this T cell receptor beta chain was carried out in a study of T cell responses to AZD1222 COVID-19 vaccine. About this clone itself: Its antigen is undetermined.

This CDR3 is built from 13 residues. V trimming: 0 bases; J trimming: 3 bases; junction bases outside the gene matches: 1. Per germline, CDR1 GTSNPN and CDR2 SVGIG (reference sequence). Libraries were prepared by immunoSEQ multiplex PCR; TCRdb keeps only in-frame clonotypes and omits some of them. The data contain more than 85,000 clones, nearly 90% of them singletons. The study's findings and limits: Females made up more of the donors, who were largely white British, and clonal diversity may have come out too low.

The sequence was collected from an adult in good health. Sequenced here: peripheral blood, sampled on day 0 of AZD1222 vaccination. The V gene is TRBV30, the J gene TRBJ2-7; the match to TRBD1 covers 8 bases. CDR3 nucleotides: TGTGCCTGGAGTGTAGGGACAGGCTACGAGCAGTACTTC. It is translated as CAWSVGTGYEQYF.